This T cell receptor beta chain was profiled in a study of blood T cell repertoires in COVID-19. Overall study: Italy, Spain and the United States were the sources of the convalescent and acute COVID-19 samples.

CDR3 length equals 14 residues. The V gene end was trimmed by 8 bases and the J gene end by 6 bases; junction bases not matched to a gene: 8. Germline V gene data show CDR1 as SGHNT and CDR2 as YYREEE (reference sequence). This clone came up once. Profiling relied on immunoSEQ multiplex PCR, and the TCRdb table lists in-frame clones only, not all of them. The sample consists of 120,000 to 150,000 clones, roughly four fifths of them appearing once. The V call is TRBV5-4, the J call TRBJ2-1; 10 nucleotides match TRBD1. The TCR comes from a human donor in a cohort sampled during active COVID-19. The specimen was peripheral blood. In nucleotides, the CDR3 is TGTGCCAGTAAGGACAGGGGGGAATCCAATGAGCAGTTCTTC. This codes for CASKDRGESNEQFF.